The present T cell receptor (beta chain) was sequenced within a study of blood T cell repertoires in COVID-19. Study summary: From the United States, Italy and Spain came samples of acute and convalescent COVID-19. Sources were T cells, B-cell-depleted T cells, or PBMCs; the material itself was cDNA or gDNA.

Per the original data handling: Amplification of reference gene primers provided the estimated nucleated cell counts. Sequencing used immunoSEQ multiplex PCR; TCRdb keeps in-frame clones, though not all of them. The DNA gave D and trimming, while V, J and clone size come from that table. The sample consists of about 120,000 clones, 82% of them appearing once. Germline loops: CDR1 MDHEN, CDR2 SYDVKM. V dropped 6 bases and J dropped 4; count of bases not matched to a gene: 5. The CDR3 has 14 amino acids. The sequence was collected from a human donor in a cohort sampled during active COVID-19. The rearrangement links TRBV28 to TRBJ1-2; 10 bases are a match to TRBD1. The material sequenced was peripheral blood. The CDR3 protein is CASRFRDRGYGYTF. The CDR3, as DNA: TGTGCCAGCAGGTTCCGGGACAGGGGCTATGGCTACACCTTC.